This T cell receptor (beta chain) is drawn from a study of beta chain features in type 1 diabetes. Study-wide results and limits: These data did not resolve whether HLA type affects TCRB rearrangement. At VDJ recombination sites, type 1 diabetes patients had fewer insertions and more deleted nucleotides. A closer apparent resemblance between naive, central memory and Treg TCRB repertoires was seen in patients than in healthy donors.

The whole isolated RNA underwent reverse transcription, so sequencing captured expressed TCRB transcripts. TCRdb keeps only in-frame clones here, not all; method: immunoSEQ multiplex PCR. The sample shows around 150,000 clones, 6.9% of them seen only once. Each of the CD4+ naive, central memory, regulatory and stem cell-like memory populations was sorted via CD45RO/CCR7/CD25/CD127/CD95/CD27. As regards this clone: Its antigen remains unknown.

This receptor was identified in a woman in her 30s in good health. The sequenced sample was central memory CD4+ T cells from blood.

The CDR3 nucleotides read TGCGCCAGCAGCTCGACAGGTTATAAGGGGGTCGACGAGCAGTACTTC. Residues: CASSSTGYKGVDEQYF. The V and J genes are TRBV5-1 and TRBJ2-7; a weak D match, TRBD1 (6 bases). This CDR3 has 16 residues. The ends were cut back, 3 bases at V and 5 bases at J, with 21 bases in the middle. Germline V CDR1 and CDR2: SGHRS, YFSETQ.